A single sample gave rise to the 30 T cell receptor beta chains below, sequenced in a study of T cell changes during pregnancy in multiple sclerosis. Generated by immunoSEQ multiplex PCR, the TCRdb table keeps only in-frame clones and is missing some. Here the sample spans 70,000 or so clones, more than 75% being singletons. The sequences come from peripheral blood, collected in the third trimester of pregnancy. The receptors derive from a female donor with multiple sclerosis, enrolled in a pregnancy study.

This chain links TRBV28 with TRBJ1-6, with D uncertain. V was pared by 2 bases and J by 10 bases, with 6 bases between. CDR1 is MDHEN, CDR2 SYDVKM, per germline. The CDR3 covers 12 residues. The CDR3: CASSLGSSPLHF. DNA of the CDR3: TGTGCCAGCAGTTTAGGGAGCTCACCCCTCCACTTT.

This clone was counted a few times. The chain joins TRBV19 to TRBJ2-7, with D perhaps matching TRBD2 (5 bases). Germline V gene lookup returns CDR1 LNHDA and CDR2 SQIVND (reference sequence). This CDR3 region has 14 residues. V was pared by 0 bases and J by 9 bases, with 15 bases between. In DNA form, the CDR3 reads TGTGCCAGTAGTATAGATCAGGACGGACTCCGGCAGTACTTC. Translated: CASSIDQDGLRQYF.

The chain employs TRBV19 and TRBJ2-4, with a weak D call TRBD1 (6 bases). Trimming left V 4 bases short and J 10 bases short, with 14 bases between. Germline lookup yields CDR1 LNHDA and CDR2 SQIVND (reference sequence). The length of the CDR3 is 13 residues. Here the CDR3 DNA reads TGTGCCAGTAGTAACCGGGACATTCCTATTCAGTACTTC. Amino acid sequence: CASSNRDIPIQYF.

V usage is TRBV6-6 and J usage is TRBJ2-1; 7 bases agree with TRBD2. The germline V gene has CDR1 MNHNY and CDR2 SVGAGI (reference sequence). The CDR3 contains 16 residues. V was clipped by 0 bases and J by 5 bases; unmatched bases: 7. The CDR3 DNA is TGTGCCAGCAGTTACTCGGGGCGGGGGTCTGACAATGAGCAGTTCTTC. Translated, it gives CASSYSGRGSDNEQFF.

The V call is TRBV6-1, the J call TRBJ2-1; the D is unclear. The germline V and J ends were trimmed by 4 bases and 8 bases, with 9 bases remaining between them. This CDR3 contains 12 residues. Germline CDR1 reads MNHNS; CDR2 reads SASEGT. The DNA of the CDR3 is TGTGCCAGCAGTGGTCTACTCCATGAGCAGTTCTTC. It yields the protein CASSGLLHEQFF.

The chain employs TRBV10-3 and TRBJ2-1; 7 bases are shared with TRBD2. Germline V gene lookup returns CDR1 ENHRY and CDR2 SYGVKD. Trimming removed 11 bases from V and 8 bases from J; junction bases left unmatched: 3. This CDR3 spans 10 amino acids. The CDR3 nucleotides read TGTGCCTGCGGGGGTGATGAGCAGTTCTTC. Protein product: CACGGDEQFF.

The chain has TRBV7-2 and TRBJ2-1, with 10 bases aligning to TRBD2. Germline lookup yields CDR1 SGHTA and CDR2 FQGNSA. The V and J ends lost 2 bases and 5 bases, in that order; junction bases with no gene match: 12. This CDR3 contains 18 residues. CDR3 sequence reads: CASSLSRGLAGGDNEQFF. Here the CDR3 DNA reads TGTGCCAGCAGCTTATCCAGGGGCTTAGCGGGGGGTGACAATGAGCAGTTCTTC.

V is TRBV27 and J is TRBJ1-2, with D possibly being TRBD1 (5 bases). CDR3 length: 18 amino acids. Trimming cost V 3 bases and J 1 base, with 21 bases left between them. CDR1 MNHEY and CDR2 SMNVEV come from the germline V gene (reference sequence). CDR3 nucleotides: TGTGCCAGCAGTTTTTCTAATACAGGTCGTTCCAGTAACTATGGCTACACCTTC. It codes for CASSFSNTGRSSNYGYTF.

V and J are TRBV15 and TRBJ2-7; D gene uncertain. Germline V CDR1 and CDR2: LNHNV, YYDKDF (reference sequence). Trimming removed 4 bases at V and 4 bases at J, with 5 bases between. There are 11 residues in the CDR3. This CDR3 reads CATSNGYEQYF. DNA of the CDR3: TGTGCCACCAGCAACGGGTACGAGCAGTACTTC.

This chain links TRBV4-1 with TRBJ1-5, with D possibly matching TRBD1 (5 bases). V dropped 1 base and J dropped 5 bases, with 12 bases sitting between them. Germline V gene sequence: CDR1 MGHRA, CDR2 YSYEKL. The CDR3 is 15 residues long. The CDR3 here is CASSQVRTGDQPQHF. The CDR3 region has the DNA TGCGCCAGCAGCCAAGTAAGGACGGGGGATCAGCCCCAGCATTTT.

The genes are TRBV6-5 and TRBJ1-2; tentative D call: TRBD1 (6 bases). The V end was cut by 6 bases, the J end by 8 bases, with 13 bases between. Germline lookup yields CDR1 MNHEY and CDR2 SVGAGI. The CDR3 length is 12 residues. CDR3 loop: CASRGQSVGYTF. CDR3 in DNA: TGTGCCAGCAGAGGACAGTCTGTCGGCTACACCTTC.

This clone appeared a few times. This chain joins TRBV2 and TRBJ1-2, with 7 nucleotides matching TRBD1. V was pared by 4 bases and J by 6 bases, with 11 bases of the junction left unmatched. The CDR3 runs to 15 residues. CDR1 is SNHLY and CDR2 is FYNNEI in the germline V gene. The CDR3 DNA follows: TGTGCCAGCAGTGGAAGGGGGCCCAGGGGGGATGGCTACACCTTC. Translation: CASSGRGPRGDGYTF.

The rearrangement links TRBV9 to TRBJ2-2, with 8 positions matching TRBD1. CDR1 is SGDLS and CDR2 is YYNGEE in the germline V gene. V dropped 4 bases and J dropped 1; count of bases not matched to a gene: 15. This CDR3 has 19 amino acids. The CDR3: CASSSYPGQERWNTGELFF. The CDR3 nucleotides are TGTGCCAGCAGCTCTTACCCGGGACAGGAAAGATGGAACACCGGGGAGCTGTTTTTT.

The chain combines TRBV9 with TRBJ2-3, with unresolved D. V shed 0 bases and J shed 5 bases, with 16 bases lying between them. Germline loops: CDR1 SGDLS, CDR2 YYNGEE. This CDR3 has 16 amino acids. CDR3 in DNA: TGTGCCAGCAGCGTAGGGTCTGCGATCTCAGGAGATACGCAGTATTTT. Translation gives CASSVGSAISGDTQYF.

V usage is TRBV5-4 and J usage is TRBJ1-1, with TRBD1 as a possible D gene (5 bases). With 0 bases removed from V and 1 base from J, the gap between germline ends came to 10 bases. Germline V gene sequence: CDR1 SGHNT, CDR2 YYREEE (reference sequence). The CDR3 is 15 amino acids. The DNA of the CDR3 is TGTGCCAGCAGCTTGGCCCGGCAGGGGAACACTGAAGCTTTCTTT. Its protein product is CASSLARQGNTEAFF.

The chain couples TRBV9 to TRBJ2-1, with 7 bases fitting TRBD2. The CDR3 totals 14 residues. Germline V gene data show CDR1 as SGDLS and CDR2 as YYNGEE. Losses at the gene ends were 4 bases for V and 7 bases for J; bases not matched to a gene: 8. In DNA form, the CDR3 reads TGTGCCAGCAGCTCCCTGGGGGGGGATAATGAGCAGTTCTTC. This translates into CASSSLGGDNEQFF. The full variable domain, its missing parts supplied by reference TRBV9 and TRBJ2-1, is DSGVTQTPKHLITATGQRVTLRCSPRSGDLSVYWYQQSLDQGLQFLIQYYNGEERAKGNILERFSAQQFPDLHSELNLSSLELGDSALYFCASSSLGGDNEQFFGPGTRLTVL.

The rearrangement uses TRBV7-8 and TRBJ1-2; 8 bases agree with TRBD1. The germline V gene has CDR1 SGHVS and CDR2 FQNEAQ. With 0 bases clipped from V and 5 bases from J, the junction kept 8 bases outside the gene matches. The CDR3 runs to 16 residues. CDR3 protein: CASSLARAGGVYGYTF. CDR3 sequence (DNA): TGTGCCAGCAGCTTAGCCCGGGCAGGGGGCGTTTATGGCTACACCTTC.

As concerns this clone: A much larger clonotype is one base distant, so this may be a read error. The V gene is TRBV7-9, the J gene TRBJ1-1; D is perhaps TRBD1 (5 bases). The germline CDR1 and CDR2 sequences are SEHNR and FQNEAQ (reference sequence). Between the trimmed V and J ends, which lost 4 bases and 1 base, there was a span of 7 bases. CDR3 size: 13 residues. The CDR3 sequence is CASSSGQNTEAFF. CDR3 nucleotides: TGTGCCAGCAGCTCTGGACAGAACACTGAAGCTTTCTTT.

The genes are TRBV27 and TRBJ1-6, with 9 bases fitting TRBD1. This CDR3 is built from 14 residues. Losses at the gene ends were 6 bases for V and 8 bases for J; bases not matched to a gene: 5. CDR1 is MNHEY and CDR2 is SMNVEV in the germline V gene (reference sequence). The CDR3 DNA is TGTGCCAGCAGCCTGGACAGGGGTTATTCACCCCTCCACTTT. This gives the protein CASSLDRGYSPLHF.

The genes are TRBV10-3 and TRBJ1-1; 7 positions match TRBD1. The ends lost 4 bases at V and 4 bases at J; junction bases unmatched: 3. Germline CDR1 reads ENHRY; CDR2 reads SYGVKD. The CDR3 extends over 13 amino acids. CDR3 sequence: CAISAQGSTEAFF. The CDR3 DNA is TGTGCCATCAGTGCACAGGGGAGCACTGAAGCTTTCTTT.

This clone showed up just once. In DNA form, the CDR3 reads TGTGCCAGCAGCTTGGGACAGGGAATAACCTACAATGAGCAGTTCTTC. It translates to CASSLGQGITYNEQFF. The chain combines TRBV5-5 with TRBJ2-1; 7 bases agree with TRBD1. V lost 0 bases, J lost 2 bases, and 5 bases stayed unmatched. This CDR3 comprises 16 residues. The germline CDR1 and CDR2 sequences are SGHKS and YYEKEE (reference sequence).

This chain joins TRBV28 and TRBJ1-4; D gene ambiguous. The CDR3 consists of 15 residues. Per germline, CDR1 MDHEN and CDR2 SYDVKM. Trimming cost V 1 base and J 0 bases, with 6 bases left between them. Here the CDR3 DNA reads TGTGCCAGCAGTTTATTCGGTGCAACTAATGAAAAACTGTTTTTT. This translates into CASSLFGATNEKLFF.

In nucleotides, the CDR3 is TGTGCCAGCAGTTTGGGCAGGGGGATGGTTCAGCCCCAGCATTTT. This codes for CASSLGRGMVQPQHF. The chain links TRBV27 to TRBJ1-5; 7 positions agree with TRBD1. The CDR3 sequence is 15 residues long. Trimming at V came to 3 bases and at J to 6 bases, leaving 8 bases not matched to a gene. The germline CDR1 and CDR2 sequences are MNHEY and SMNVEV (reference sequence).

The chain has TRBV5-6 and TRBJ1-5; D perhaps matches TRBD1 (5 bases). The germline V and J ends were trimmed by 0 bases and 0 bases, with 10 bases remaining between them. CDR3 length equals 16 residues. The germline gives CDR1 SGHDT, CDR2 YYEEEE. CDR3 bases: TGTGCCAGCAGCTTGGCTGGGGGGTATAGCAATCAGCCCCAGCATTTT. Its translation: CASSLAGGYSNQPQHF.

This clone occurred once. The rearrangement links TRBV5-1 to TRBJ2-3, with TRBD2 matching 7 bases. Per germline, CDR1 SGHRS and CDR2 YFSETQ. Trimming cost V 4 bases and J 2 bases; bases outside gene matches: 7. The CDR3 is made up of 15 amino acids. CDR3 region: CASSTSGANTDTQYF. In nucleotides, the CDR3 is TGCGCCAGCAGCACGAGCGGGGCCAACACAGATACGCAGTATTTT.

The J gene is TRBJ1-4, the V gene TRBV29-1, with 7 nucleotides matching TRBD1. The CDR3 sequence is 15 residues long. J gave up 6 bases and V 6 bases, and 13 bases lay outside the gene matches. Germline V gene sequence: CDR1 SQVTM, CDR2 ANQGSEA. This chain's CDR3 is CSVPGQTHSDEKLFF. CDR3 nucleotide sequence: TGCAGCGTACCGGGACAGACCCACTCTGATGAAAAACTGTTTTTT.

Only a few counts were recorded for this clone. This rearrangement joins TRBV12-5 to TRBJ1-2; maybe TRBD1 (5 bases). Germline loops: CDR1 LGHNT, CDR2 FRNRAP. V lost 3 bases and J lost 3, with 20 bases in between. This CDR3 has 17 amino acids. CDR3 nucleotides: TGTGCTAGTGGTTTCCATCCGCTCCCGGGGGTATACTATGGCTACACCTTC. This translates into CASGFHPLPGVYYGYTF. The full variable domain, with the rest looked up from reference TRBV12-5 and TRBJ1-2, is DARVTQTPRHKVTEMGQEVTMRCQPILGHNTVFWYRQTMMQGLELLAYFRNRAPLDDSGMPKDRFSAEMPDATLATLKIQPSEPRDSAVYFCASGFHPLPGVYYGYTFGSGTRLTVV.

The chain joins TRBV7-9 to TRBJ1-1; 8 nucleotides align to TRBD1. The V gene end was trimmed by 4 bases and the J gene end by 0 bases; junction bases not matched to a gene: 16. CDR3 length: 19 residues. Germline lookup yields CDR1 SEHNR and CDR2 FQNEAQ (reference sequence). The CDR3 loop is CASSSYHRDRFSLNTEAFF. The CDR3 DNA reads TGTGCCAGCAGCTCCTACCACCGGGACAGGTTTTCCCTGAACACTGAAGCTTTCTTT.

V and J are TRBV19 and TRBJ2-5; TRBD2 aligns across 11 bases. From germline, CDR1 is LNHDA and CDR2 SQIVND (reference sequence). V was pared by 7 bases and J by 9 bases, with 16 bases of the junction left unmatched. This CDR3 comprises 16 residues. This CDR3 reads CASTPSGGTGGWAQYF. CDR3 bases: TGTGCCAGTACCCCTAGCGGGGGGACCGGTGGTTGGGCCCAGTACTTC.

This clone came up a few times. V gene TRBV5-1 combines with J gene TRBJ1-2; 7 nucleotides line up with TRBD1. Germline V gene lookup returns CDR1 SGHRS and CDR2 YFSETQ. This CDR3 is 14 amino acids long. Trimming at V came to 0 bases and at J to 2 bases, leaving 1 base not matched to a gene. This CDR3 reads CASSLDRGNYGYTF. The CDR3, as DNA: TGCGCCAGCAGCTTGGACAGGGGCAACTATGGCTACACCTTC.